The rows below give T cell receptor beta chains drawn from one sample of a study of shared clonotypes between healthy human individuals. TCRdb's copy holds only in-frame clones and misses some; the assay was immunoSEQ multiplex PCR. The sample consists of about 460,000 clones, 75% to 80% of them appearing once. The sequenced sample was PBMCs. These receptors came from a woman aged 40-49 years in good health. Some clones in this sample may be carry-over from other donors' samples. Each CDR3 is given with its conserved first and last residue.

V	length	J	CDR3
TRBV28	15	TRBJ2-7	CASSPRTSGSYEQYF
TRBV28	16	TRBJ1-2	CASSLPEAGRFYGYTF
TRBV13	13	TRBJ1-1	CASSLGAGIEAFF
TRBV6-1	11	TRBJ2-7	CASGLAYEQYF
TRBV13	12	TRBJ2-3	CASSLEPDTQYF
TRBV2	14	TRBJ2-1	CASEPAGVFDEQFF
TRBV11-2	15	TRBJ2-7	CASRKGQGKSYEQYF
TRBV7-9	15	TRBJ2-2	CASRSPGPLLGELFF
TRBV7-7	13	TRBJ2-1	CASSLGQNNEQFF
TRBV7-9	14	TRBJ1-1	CASSSWEGGTEAFF
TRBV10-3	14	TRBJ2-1	CAISEKQGYNEQFF